This T cell receptor (beta chain) appears in the sequencing data of a study of Ad26.COV2.S vaccination and SARS-CoV-2 variants. Trimming cost V 0 bases and J 3 bases, with 12 bases left between them. This CDR3 is built from 15 residues. Germline CDR1 LNHNV, CDR2 YYDKDF (reference sequence). Profiling relied on immunoSEQ multiplex PCR, and the TCRdb table lists in-frame clones only, not all of them. The repertoire holds around 450,000 clones, with 80% to 95% as singletons. The treatment here: some 20 received Ad26.COV2.S at low or high dose, single or two shots; about 5 received placebo; per-sample allocation not given. Samples were taken on day 63 after the first vaccine or placebo injection. Findings of the study overall: TCR breadth and depth analyses may have underestimated total T cell responses. Researchers reported similar non-spike TCR breadth in vaccine and placebo recipients. Spike-specific CD8+ and CD4+ T cell responses reportedly showed substantial breadth after vaccination.

As for this clone: Antigen specificity is unknown.

The sequenced sample was peripheral blood, obtained in a trial of Ad26.COV2.S vaccine versus placebo. This receptor was identified in a person between 18 and 65 years old who received the Ad26.COV2.S COVID-19 vaccine or a placebo. The gene calls are TRBV15 and TRBJ2-7, with D perhaps TRBD1 (5 bases). CDR3 sequence (DNA): TGTGCCACCAGCAGAGATTCAGGGTCGGACTACGAGCAGTACTTC. The encoded protein is CATSRDSGSDYEQYF.